Sequencing of this T cell receptor (beta chain) was carried out in a study of radiotherapy plus CTLA-4 blockade in lung cancer. CDR1 and CDR2 (germline): SGHTA, FQGNSA. Deletions cut 1 base from V and 0 bases from J, with 20 bases between. The CDR3 is 19 amino acids. The data were produced by immunoSEQ multiplex PCR, yet TCRdb's version contains in-frame clones alone and is incomplete. The sample has roughly 75,000 clones, 84% seen once. With ipilimumab providing CTLA-4 blockade, focal radiation was administered to patients who had chemo-refractory metastatic non-small-cell lung cancer. This clonotype was obtained from a human donor with non-small cell lung cancer who had stable disease on radiotherapy plus ipilimumab. Sequences were derived from peripheral blood, sampled from a patient treated with radiotherapy plus ipilimumab. The chain uses TRBV7-2 and TRBJ2-3; D ambiguous. The CDR3 nucleotides read TGTGCCAGCAGCTTAGTAGTTCGCAGAGCCCCGACGAGCACAGATACGCAGTATTTT. Its translation: CASSLVVRRAPTSTDTQYF.